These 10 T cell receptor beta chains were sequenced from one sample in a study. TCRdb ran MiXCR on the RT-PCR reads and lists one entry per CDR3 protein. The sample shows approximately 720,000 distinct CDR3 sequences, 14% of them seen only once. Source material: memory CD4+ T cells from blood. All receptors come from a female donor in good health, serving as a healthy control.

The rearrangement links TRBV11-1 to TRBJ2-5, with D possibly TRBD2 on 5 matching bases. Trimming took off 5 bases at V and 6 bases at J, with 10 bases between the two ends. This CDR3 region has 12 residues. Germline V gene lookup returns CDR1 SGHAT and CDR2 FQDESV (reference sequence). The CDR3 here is CASSPGEQTQYF. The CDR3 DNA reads TGTGCCAGCAGCCCCGGGGAGCAGACCCAGTACTTC.

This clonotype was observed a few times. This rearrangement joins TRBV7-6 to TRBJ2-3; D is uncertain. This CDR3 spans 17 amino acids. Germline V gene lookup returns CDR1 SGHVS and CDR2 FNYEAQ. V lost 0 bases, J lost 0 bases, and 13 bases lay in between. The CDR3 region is CASSLAATASSTDTQYF. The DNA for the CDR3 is TGTGCCAGCAGCTTAGCGGCCACAGCCTCTAGCACAGATACGCAGTATTTT.

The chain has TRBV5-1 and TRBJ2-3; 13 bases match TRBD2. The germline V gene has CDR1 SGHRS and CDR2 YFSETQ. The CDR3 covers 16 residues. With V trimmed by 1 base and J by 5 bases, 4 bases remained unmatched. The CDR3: CASSLRTSGRLDTQYF. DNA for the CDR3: TGCGCCAGCAGCTTGCGGACTAGCGGGAGACTAGATACGCAGTATTTT.

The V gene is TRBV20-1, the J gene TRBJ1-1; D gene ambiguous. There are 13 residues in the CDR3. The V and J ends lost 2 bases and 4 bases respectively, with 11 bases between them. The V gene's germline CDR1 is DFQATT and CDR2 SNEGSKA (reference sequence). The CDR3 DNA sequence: TGCAGTGCTAGAAGGCAGCTGAGCACTGAAGCTTTCTTT. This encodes CSARRQLSTEAFF.

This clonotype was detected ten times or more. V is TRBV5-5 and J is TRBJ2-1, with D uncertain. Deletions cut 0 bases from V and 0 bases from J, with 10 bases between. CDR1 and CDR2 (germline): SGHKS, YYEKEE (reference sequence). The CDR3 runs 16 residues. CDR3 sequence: CASSLGLMSSYNEQFF. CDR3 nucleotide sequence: TGTGCCAGCAGCTTGGGTCTCATGAGCTCCTACAATGAGCAGTTCTTC.

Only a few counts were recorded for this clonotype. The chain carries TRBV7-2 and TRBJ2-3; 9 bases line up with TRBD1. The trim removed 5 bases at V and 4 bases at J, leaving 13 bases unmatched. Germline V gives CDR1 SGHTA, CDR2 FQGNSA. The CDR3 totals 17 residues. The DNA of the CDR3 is TGTGCCAGCAGCCCAAGAGCACCGGGACAGGGCGCAGATACGCAGTATTTT. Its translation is CASSPRAPGQGADTQYF.

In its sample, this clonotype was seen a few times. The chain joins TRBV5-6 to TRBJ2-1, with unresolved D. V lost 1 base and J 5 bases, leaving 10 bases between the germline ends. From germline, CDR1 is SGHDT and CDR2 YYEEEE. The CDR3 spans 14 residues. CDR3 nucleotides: TGTGCCAGCAGCTTGTTTCAGGTTCACAATGAGCAGTTCTTC. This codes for CASSLFQVHNEQFF.

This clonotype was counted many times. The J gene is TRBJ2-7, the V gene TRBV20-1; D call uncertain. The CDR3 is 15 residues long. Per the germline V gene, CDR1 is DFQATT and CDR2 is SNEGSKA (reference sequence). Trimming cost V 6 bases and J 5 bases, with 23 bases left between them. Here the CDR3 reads CSATSRQPPGDEQYF. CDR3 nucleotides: TGCAGTGCAACGTCAAGGCAGCCGCCAGGCGACGAGCAGTACTTC.

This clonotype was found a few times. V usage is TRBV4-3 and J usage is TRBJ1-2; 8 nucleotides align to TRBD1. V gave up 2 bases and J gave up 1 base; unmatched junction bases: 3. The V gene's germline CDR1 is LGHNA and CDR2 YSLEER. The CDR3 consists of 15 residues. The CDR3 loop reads CASSQSDRVNYGYTF. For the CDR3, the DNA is TGCGCCAGCAGCCAATCGGACAGGGTTAACTATGGCTACACCTTC.

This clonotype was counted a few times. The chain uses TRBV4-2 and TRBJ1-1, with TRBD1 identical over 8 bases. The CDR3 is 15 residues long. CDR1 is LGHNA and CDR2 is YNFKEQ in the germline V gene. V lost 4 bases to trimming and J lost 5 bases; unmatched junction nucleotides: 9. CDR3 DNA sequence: TGTGCCAGCAGCCTCAGGACAGGGAAAGTGACTGAAGCTTTCTTT. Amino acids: CASSLRTGKVTEAFF.